Listed below are T cell receptor beta chains from one sample, sequenced in a study of T cells in Graves' hyperthyroidism and ophthalmopathy. Each CDR3 protein gets one entry after TCRdb re-called the multiplex PCR reads with MiXCR. The sample comprises nearly 600,000 distinct CDR3 sequences, 14% of which are singletons, and roughly 7% rests with the top ten. Sequencing was done on a sample of blood. The receptors originated from a woman aged 18-29 years with Graves' ophthalmopathy. Both conserved end residues are part of each CDR3. A clone size is listed for some rows: how often the clone was seen (once, few, many), or a class if it is expanded.

V,size,CDR3
TRBV9,.,CASLGGGSNEQFF
TRBV9,.,CASSVGTSVTGELFF
TRBV6-2/TRBV6-3,.,CASSHLRTLSSYNSPLHF
TRBV7-2,.,CASSPWTGRNQPQHF
TRBV30,.,CAWSVPLVVAGNEQFF
TRBV7-8,many,CASSLGSSTYNEQFF
TRBV20-1,many,CSARLWTSGSKNIQYF
TRBV7-8,many,CASSLAARPANTEAFF
TRBV4-3,.,CASSQDGPGSSNQPQHF
TRBV4-2,.,CASRSLGGYTF
TRBV11-2,few,CASSRSGRGQETQYF
TRBV6-1,many,CASSDGRGRNTEAFF
TRBV18,.,CASSPPLQASDTIYF
TRBV3-1,many,CASSQGYGGESNQPQHF
TRBV7-7,many,CASSLVGWGPYNEQFF
TRBV18,many,CASSRDRVDNEQFF
TRBV5-6,few,CASSLGFGAGNTIYF
TRBV27,many,CASSFRYDHDTQYF
TRBV20-1,many,CSAYRGREKLFF
TRBV20-1,few,CSARSPAAGQETQYF
TRBV28,many,CASSIGSSGYEQYF
TRBV6-5,few,CASSYSTGERGNQPQHF
TRBV9,many,CASSVRQGPYEQYF
TRBV2,.,CASNPRDGKFNEKLFF